The 26 T cell receptor beta chains below all came from one sample that was sequenced in a study of blood T cell repertoires in COVID-19. Libraries were prepared by immunoSEQ multiplex PCR; TCRdb keeps only in-frame clonotypes and omits some of them. The sample includes hundreds of thousands of clones, 65% to 90% of them seen just once. The sample taken for sequencing was peripheral blood. These receptors all stem from an elderly man with acute or convalescent COVID-19.

The CDR3 DNA reads TGTGCCAGCAGTTTATCTGGTGAGGGAGACACCATATATTTT. Its translation: CASSLSGEGDTIYF. The V call is TRBV7-3, the J call TRBJ1-3, with unresolved D. Germline-derived CDR1 and CDR2 are SGHTA and FQGTGA. V gave up 6 bases and J gave up 8 bases, with 17 bases separating them. CDR3 length: 14 residues.

The chain joins TRBV27 to TRBJ2-2; TRBD1 is a possible D gene (6 bases). V dropped 3 bases and J dropped 4 bases, with 21 bases sitting between them. The CDR3 sequence is 18 residues long. Per germline, CDR1 MNHEY and CDR2 SMNVEV (reference sequence). In nucleotides, the CDR3 is TGTGCCAGCAGTTTCTCTGGACAGACACACTCCGGCACCGGGGAGCTGTTTTTT. This codes for CASSFSGQTHSGTGELFF.

This clone appeared a few times. The chain uses TRBV21-1 and TRBJ1-3; the table's TRBD1 call for D was not verified on the DNA. TRBV21-1 is designated a pseudogene. CDR3 length: 15 amino acids. CDR3 in amino acids: CASSKRGRRVNTIYF. In nucleotides, the CDR3 is TGTGCCAGCAGCAAAAGGGGTCGGCGCGTAAACACCATATATTTT.

This rearrangement joins TRBV19 to TRBJ1-5; no firm D call. The V gene's germline CDR1 is LNHDA and CDR2 SQIVND (reference sequence). V lost 1 base and J lost 3, with 10 bases in between. The CDR3 consists of 15 residues. Here the CDR3 DNA reads TGTGCCAGTAGTATAGGGGCAGGCGTCAATCAGCCCCAGCATTTT. This translates into CASSIGAGVNQPQHF.

The V call is TRBV2, the J call TRBJ2-6; perhaps TRBD2 as D (5 bases). Trimming shortened V by 8 bases and J by 0 bases, and 11 bases separated the two germline ends. The CDR3 is made up of 15 amino acids. The germline CDR1 and CDR2 sequences are SNHLY and FYNNEI. The CDR3 DNA follows: TGTGCCAGCCTCGGGGTTATCTCTGGGGCCAACGTCCTGACTTTC. Translating it yields CASLGVISGANVLTF.

The chain links TRBV6-5 to TRBJ1-1, with D unresolved. Germline-derived CDR1 and CDR2 are MNHEY and SVGAGI. The V end was cut by 2 bases, the J end by 4 bases, with 14 bases between. The CDR3 runs to 15 residues. The CDR3 sequence: CASSYGGPRFTEAFF. DNA of the CDR3: TGTGCCAGCAGTTACGGTGGGCCCCGGTTCACTGAAGCTTTCTTT.

A few counts support this clone. This chain joins TRBV4-3 and TRBJ2-1, with TRBD2 as a possible D gene (5 bases). Germline V gene lookup returns CDR1 LGHNA and CDR2 YSLEER. V was trimmed by 1 base and J by 6 bases, leaving 10 bases between them. CDR3 length: 14 residues. CDR3: CASSQVRDRNEQFF. In nucleotides, the CDR3 is TGCGCCAGCAGCCAAGTACGGGATCGCAATGAGCAGTTCTTC.

This clone turned up a few times. V gene TRBV27 combines with J gene TRBJ2-1; D uncertain. With 5 bases removed from V and 4 bases from J, the gap between germline ends came to 9 bases. Germline CDR1 MNHEY, CDR2 SMNVEV (reference sequence). This CDR3 contains 13 residues. The CDR3 coding sequence is TGTGCCAGCAGTCGCTCGGGTTACAATGAGCAGTTCTTC. Its protein product is CASSRSGYNEQFF.

The rearrangement joins TRBV6-6 to TRBJ2-3; D might be TRBD2 (6 bases). The V gene lost 5 bases and the J gene lost 2 bases, with 14 bases spanning the gap. There are 15 residues in the CDR3. Germline V gives CDR1 MNHNY, CDR2 SVGAGI (reference sequence). The CDR3 region has the DNA TGTGCCAGCAGTCGCATTGCGGGACCCACAGATACGCAGTATTTT. As protein: CASSRIAGPTDTQYF.

This clone was seen just once. The V and J genes are TRBV6-2 or TRBV6-3 and TRBJ1-1; perhaps TRBD1 as D (6 bases). This CDR3 contains 18 residues. V gave up 0 bases and J gave up 0 bases, with 17 bases separating them. Germline CDR1 is MNHEY and CDR2 is SVGEGT. CDR3 sequence: CASSYSMGQGTMNTEAFF. The CDR3 region has the DNA TGTGCCAGCAGTTACTCGATGGGGCAGGGGACAATGAACACTGAAGCTTTCTTT.

V and J are TRBV12-5 and TRBJ1-5; D remains ambiguous. Trimming left V 6 bases short and J 1 base short, with 10 bases between. The CDR3 spans 14 residues. Per the germline V gene, CDR1 is LGHNT and CDR2 is FRNRAP. The CDR3 DNA sequence: TGTGCTAGTGGGAGGTCAGTAAGCAATCAGCCCCAGCATTTT. Protein: CASGRSVSNQPQHF.

The chain carries TRBV6-5 and TRBJ1-1; possible D gene TRBD1, 5 bases. Germline loops: CDR1 MNHEY, CDR2 SVGAGI. This CDR3 has 15 residues. Trimming stripped 0 bases from V and 2 bases from J, with 10 bases between. The CDR3 bases are TGTGCCAGCAGTTACTCTTCAAGGGGCAACACTGAAGCTTTCTTT. Its translation is CASSYSSRGNTEAFF.

V and J are TRBV30 and TRBJ2-1; D may be TRBD2 (5 bases). CDR1 is GTSNPN and CDR2 is SVGIG in the germline V gene (reference sequence). CDR3 length equals 14 residues. V was trimmed by 5 bases and J by 6 bases, leaving 17 bases between them. CDR3 residues: CAWQRLPDANEQFF. The DNA for the CDR3 is TGTGCCTGGCAAAGACTACCAGACGCCAATGAGCAGTTCTTC.

This chain uses TRBV6-5 with TRBJ2-1; possibly TRBD2 for D (6 bases). CDR3 length: 15 residues. Per germline, CDR1 MNHEY and CDR2 SVGAGI. V was shortened by 0 bases and J by 10 bases, with 16 bases between the two germline ends. Written as DNA, the CDR3 is TGTGCCAGCAGTTACTCGTGGAGTGCGGGATTGGAGCAGTTCTTC. As protein: CASSYSWSAGLEQFF.

The J gene is TRBJ1-2, the V gene TRBV29-1; a weak D match, TRBD1 (5 bases). The length of the CDR3 is 13 residues. Germline loops: CDR1 SQVTM, CDR2 ANQGSEA. V was shortened by 2 bases and J by 6 bases, with 13 bases between the two germline ends. In nucleotides, the CDR3 is TGCAGCGTTGAATATGTGGGGGGAAATGGCTACACCTTC. Its translation is CSVEYVGGNGYTF. The whole variable domain, filled in from reference TRBV29-1 and TRBJ1-2, reads SAVISQKPSRDICQRGTSLTIQCQVDSQVTMMFWYRQQPGQSLTLIATANQGSEATYESGFVIDKFPISRPNLTFSTLTVSNMSPEDSSIYLCSVEYVGGNGYTFGSGTRLTVV.

V is TRBV2 and J is TRBJ2-5; a possible D gene is TRBD1 (6 bases). This CDR3 has 16 amino acids. Between the trimmed V and J ends, which lost 6 bases and 1 base, there was a span of 18 bases. Germline V gives CDR1 SNHLY, CDR2 FYNNEI. The CDR3 DNA reads TGTGCCAGCAGCCCCCTTGGGGGCCGGGGCCAAGAGACCCAGTACTTC. Amino acid sequence: CASSPLGGRGQETQYF.

The chain combines TRBV19 with TRBJ2-7; 9 bases match TRBD2. Germline CDR1 LNHDA, CDR2 SQIVND (reference sequence). The CDR3 is 14 amino acids. V lost 5 bases, J lost 2 bases, and 4 bases stayed unmatched. The CDR3 protein is CASSFPSGTYEQYF. CDR3 DNA: TGTGCCAGTAGTTTCCCTAGCGGGACCTACGAGCAGTACTTC. The full variable domain, completed using reference TRBV19 and TRBJ2-7, is DGGITQSPKYLFRKEGQNVTLSCEQNLNHDAMYWYRQDPGQGLRLIYYSQIVNDFQKGDIAEGYSVSREKKESFPLTVTSAQKNPTAFYLCASSFPSGTYEQYFGPGTRLTVT.

The chain joins TRBV4-3 to TRBJ1-2; possibly TRBD1 for D (5 bases). The V gene lost 2 bases and the J gene lost 5 bases, with 15 bases spanning the gap. The germline gives CDR1 LGHNA, CDR2 YSLEER. The CDR3 spans 15 residues. The CDR3 sequence: CASSQRTGLGYGYTF. CDR3 nucleotides: TGCGCCAGCAGCCAAAGGACGGGACTTGGTTATGGCTACACCTTC.

The chain combines TRBV9 with TRBJ2-4; TRBD2 aligns across 12 bases. The germline V gene encodes CDR1 SGDLS and CDR2 YYNGEE. The CDR3 totals 14 residues. Trimming at V came to 4 bases and at J to 10 bases, leaving 6 bases not matched to a gene. CDR3 sequence: CASSRLAGVGIQYF. The CDR3 DNA reads as TGTGCCAGCAGCCGACTAGCGGGAGTAGGAATTCAGTACTTC.

In DNA, the CDR3 is TGTGCCAGCAGTGATGGGACAGGGGGAAACGAGCAGTACTTC. Protein sequence: CASSDGTGGNEQYF. V gene TRBV25-1 combines with J gene TRBJ2-7; 11 nucleotides agree with TRBD1. The CDR3 is made up of 14 amino acids. Germline loops: CDR1 MGHDK, CDR2 SYGVNS. Trimming at V came to 3 bases and at J to 5 bases, leaving 3 bases not matched to a gene.

The rearrangement joins TRBV11-2 to TRBJ2-7; D perhaps matches TRBD1 (6 bases). The germline V gene encodes CDR1 SGHAT and CDR2 FQNNGV. Trimming removed 8 bases from V and 0 bases from J, with 17 bases in between. CDR3 length: 15 amino acids. The CDR3 nucleotides read TGTGCCAGCGGGAGAATCAGGGGCCCCTCCTACGAGCAGTACTTC. The encoded protein is CASGRIRGPSYEQYF.

The V and J genes are TRBV19 and TRBJ2-5; 15 positions agree with TRBD2. V lost 5 bases, J lost 5 bases, and 9 bases stayed unmatched. The CDR3 has 17 residues. CDR1 and CDR2 (germline): LNHDA, SQIVND (reference sequence). CDR3 amino acids: CASSPGTSGRRLETQYF. CDR3 DNA: TGTGCCAGTAGTCCCGGGACTAGCGGGAGGCGGTTGGAGACCCAGTACTTC.

The V gene is TRBV25-1, the J gene TRBJ1-2; D remains unclear. The CDR3 has 14 residues. Trimming removed 1 base at V and 0 bases at J, with 6 bases between. Germline V CDR1 and CDR2: MGHDK, SYGVNS. The CDR3, as DNA: TGTGCCAGCAGTGAATTAAACTCTAACTATGGCTACACCTTC. Translation gives CASSELNSNYGYTF.

V gene TRBV19 combines with J gene TRBJ2-1; 8 nucleotides match TRBD1. The germline V gene has CDR1 LNHDA and CDR2 SQIVND (reference sequence). V trimming: 2 bases; J trimming: 1 base; junction bases outside the gene matches: 13. CDR3 length: 19 amino acids. DNA for the CDR3: TGTGCCAGTAGTATACGCGGCAGGGGGCGAGTGGAATCCTACAATGAGCAGTTCTTC. Residues: CASSIRGRGRVESYNEQFF. Together with reference TRBV19 and TRBJ2-1, the CDR3 gives the full variable domain: DGGITQSPKYLFRKEGQNVTLSCEQNLNHDAMYWYRQDPGQGLRLIYYSQIVNDFQKGDIAEGYSVSREKKESFPLTVTSAQKNPTAFYLCASSIRGRGRVESYNEQFFGPGTRLTVL.

J is TRBJ1-5 and V is TRBV7-2; 7 bases are shared with TRBD1. The CDR3 is 15 residues long. CDR1 is SGHTA, CDR2 FQGNSA, per germline. V gave up 4 bases and J gave up 11 bases; unmatched junction bases: 14. The CDR3 protein is CASSSSTGSPWAQHF. DNA for the CDR3: TGTGCCAGCAGCTCTTCGACAGGGTCCCCGTGGGCCCAGCATTTT.

V usage is TRBV10-1 and J usage is TRBJ1-1; 10 positions match TRBD1. CDR1 and CDR2 (germline): WNHNN, SYGVQD (reference sequence). The CDR3 contains 14 residues. The trim removed 6 bases at V and 4 bases at J, leaving 5 bases unmatched. The CDR3 DNA is TGCGCCAGCAGCCCGGGACAGGGGTTCACTGAAGCTTTCTTT. Its translation is CASSPGQGFTEAFF.